The rows below give T cell receptor beta chains drawn from one sample of a study of cytomegalovirus exposure and HLA in healthy donors. Some clones are missing from TCRdb's copy, which holds only in-frame ones; the method was immunoSEQ multiplex PCR. The profile shows around 88,000 clones, roughly 80% of them singletons. Sample: PBMCs. The receptors derive from a man aged 45 to 65 in good health and CMV-seropositive. The CDR3 runs from the conserved cysteine through the conserved F or W. The D gene is left open where the match is weak. Size values are once, few and many counts, or a class for expanded clones, and some rows have none.

v_call	d_call	cdr3_length	clone_size	j_call	cdr3_aa	cdr3_nt
TRBV7-9	TRBD1	12	.	TRBJ1-5	CASSRTGKPQHF	TGTGCCAGCAGTCGGACAGGGAAGCCCCAGCATTTT
TRBV29-1	.	15	few	TRBJ2-4	CSVEGLGGTKNIQYF	TGCAGCGTTGAAGGCCTGGGAGGAACCAAAAACATTCAGTACTTC
TRBV19	.	10	few	TRBJ1-1	CARRQDEAFF	TGTGCCAGGAGACAGGATGAAGCTTTCTTT
TRBV19	TRBD1	15	once	TRBJ2-3	CASSPRDRATDTQYF	TGTGCCAGTAGTCCCCGGGACAGGGCGACAGATACGCAGTATTTT
TRBV11-2	TRBD1	14	.	TRBJ1-1	CASSLNRGYTEAFF	TGTGCCAGCAGCTTAAACAGGGGCTACACTGAAGCTTTCTTT
TRBV28	.	18	.	TRBJ1-5	CASSLPLRGRETDQPQHF	TGTGCCAGCAGTTTACCTCTTAGAGGGAGGGAGACGGATCAGCCCCAGCATTTT
TRBV6-5	.	15	.	TRBJ1-6	CASSYLGSRSSPLNF	TGTGCCAGCAGTTACTTAGGGAGCCGGAGTTCACCCCTCAACTTT
TRBV5-1	.	15	.	TRBJ1-3	CASSFQGGSGNTIYF	TGCGCCAGCAGCTTTCAGGGCGGCTCTGGAAACACCATATATTTT
TRBV6-5	.	14	.	TRBJ1-1	CASSHPLGGPEAFF	TGTGCCAGCAGTCATCCTTTGGGGGGGCCTGAAGCTTTCTTT
TRBV19	TRBD2	16	.	TRBJ2-5	CASSAGLAGGQETQYF	TGTGCCAGTAGTGCAGGACTAGCGGGGGGTCAAGAGACCCAGTACTTC
TRBV9	.	15	.	TRBJ1-1	CASSVALEAGTEAFF	TGTGCCAGCAGCGTAGCTTTGGAAGCGGGCACTGAAGCTTTCTTT
TRBV15	TRBD1	18	.	TRBJ1-1	CATSRLVPGQGAYTEAFF	TGTGCCACCAGCAGGTTAGTCCCGGGACAGGGGGCGTACACTGAAGCTTTCTTT
TRBV9	TRBD2	15	.	TRBJ2-5	CASSPGGGRAETQYF	TGTGCCAGCAGCCCCGGGGGGGGGCGCGCAGAGACCCAGTACTTC
TRBV13	TRBD1	14	.	TRBJ2-3	CASSPRTGSDTQYF	TGTGCCAGCAGCCCACGGACAGGGTCAGATACGCAGTATTTT
TRBV19	.	14	.	TRBJ1-1	CASSILGQSPEAFF	TGTGCCAGTAGTATTTTAGGACAGTCCCCTGAAGCTTTCTTT
TRBV18	TRBD1	14	.	TRBJ1-4	CASSLGTANEKLFF	TGTGCCAGCTCACTGGGGACAGCTAATGAAAAACTGTTTTTT
TRBV5-4	.	14	few	TRBJ2-5	CASSLGQRQETQYF	TGTGCCAGCAGCTTGGGACAAAGACAAGAGACCCAGTACTTC
TRBV15	TRBD1	15	once	TRBJ1-5	CATSRNRGSNQPQHF	TGTGCCACCAGCAGGAACAGGGGCAGCAATCAGCCCCAGCATTTT
TRBV27	.	16	once	TRBJ1-6	CASRERGSSYNSPLHF	TGTGCCAGCAGAGAAAGGGGGAGCTCCTATAATTCACCCCTCCACTTT
TRBV4-3	.	15	.	TRBJ1-2	CASSSSPGGSYGYTF	TGCGCCAGCAGCTCATCCCCGGGGGGCAGCTATGGCTACACCTTC
TRBV27	TRBD2	19	once	TRBJ2-7	CASSFNPPLGSGGTNEQYF	TGTGCCAGCAGTTTTAACCCTCCCCTTGGTAGCGGGGGGACCAACGAGCAGTACTTC
TRBV5-6	.	14	.	TRBJ1-2	CASIKPGVAYGYPF	TGTGCCAGCATCAAGCCGGGGGTGGCCTATGGCTACCCCTTC
TRBV27	.	13	.	TRBJ1-4	CASSTQFSPKLFF	TGTGCCAGCAGTACCCAGTTTTCCCCAAAACTGTTTTTT
TRBV7-3	TRBD2	15	.	TRBJ2-1	CASSLNLAGGAEQFF	TGTGCCAGCAGCTTAAATCTAGCGGGGGGTGCTGAGCAGTTCTTC
TRBV9	TRBD1	17	.	TRBJ2-2	CASSASGTGLSTGELFF	TGTGCCAGCAGCGCCTCCGGGACAGGGCTTAGCACCGGGGAGCTGTTTTTT
TRBV6-5	.	14	.	TRBJ2-4	CASGSRGRGNIQYF	TGTGCCAGCGGCTCTAGGGGGAGGGGAAACATTCAGTACTTC
TRBV19	.	15	.	TRBJ2-7	CASSIGQGPFYEQYF	TGTGCCAGTAGTATAGGCCAGGGGCCTTTCTACGAGCAGTACTTC
TRBV7-2	.	15	.	TRBJ2-3	CASSLGVGGADTQYF	TGTGCCAGCAGCTTGGGTGTCGGGGGAGCAGATACGCAGTATTTT
TRBV5-4	TRBD1	14	few	TRBJ1-2	CASSFAGTGDGYTF	TGTGCCAGCAGCTTCGCCGGGACAGGGGATGGCTACACCTTC
TRBV10-3	TRBD2	14	.	TRBJ2-7	CAIRTSGGTYEQYF	TGTGCCATCAGGACTAGCGGGGGGACCTACGAGCAGTACTTC
TRBV18	.	12	.	TRBJ2-1	CASSADSNEQFF	TGTGCCAGCTCGGCAGACTCCAATGAGCAGTTCTTC
TRBV9	TRBD1	14	.	TRBJ1-2	CASSGQGVGFGYTF	TGTGCCAGCAGCGGACAGGGAGTGGGGTTCGGCTACACCTTC
TRBV18	.	12	.	TRBJ2-7	CASSGSSYEQYF	TGTGCCAGCTCAGGGAGCTCCTACGAGCAGTACTTC
TRBV7-3	TRBD1	14	once	TRBJ1-1	CASSLRGTGTEAFF	TGTGCCAGCAGCTTAAGGGGGACAGGCACTGAAGCTTTCTTT
TRBV21-1	.	14	.	TRBJ1-1	CASSARTGNTEAFF	TGTGCCAGCAGCGCACGGACAGGGAACACTGAAGCTTTCTTT
TRBV6-6	.	15	few	TRBJ1-5	CASREGPYSNQPQHF	TGTGCCAGCAGGGAGGGTCCCTATAGCAATCAGCCCCAGCATTTT
TRBV2	.	12	.	TRBJ2-7	CASSDYSYEQYF	TGTGCCAGCAGTGACTACTCCTACGAGCAGTACTTC
TRBV2	.	15	.	TRBJ2-3	CASTTLGLGLDTQYF	TGTGCCAGCACCACGTTGGGTCTAGGTCTAGATACGCAGTATTTT
TRBV7-6	.	13	.	TRBJ2-1	CASQDSPYNEQFF	TGTGCCTCCCAAGACAGCCCCTACAATGAGCAGTTCTTC
TRBV28	.	12	few	TRBJ2-1	CASRRGLAEQFF	TGTGCCAGCAGGAGGGGGCTAGCGGAGCAGTTCTTC
TRBV11-3	.	13	.	TRBJ2-5	CASSKRFGETQYF	TGTGCCAGCAGCAAAAGATTCGGAGAGACCCAGTACTTC
TRBV5-5	.	14	.	TRBJ1-2	CASSLEGRGPGYTF	TGTGCCAGCAGCTTGGAGGGCAGGGGTCCTGGCTACACCTTC
TRBV7-2	TRBD1	13	.	TRBJ1-2	CASSFAGGYGYTF	TGTGCCAGCAGCTTCGCAGGGGGCTATGGCTACACCTTC
TRBV7-3	TRBD2	15	.	TRBJ2-3	CASSARLASTDTQYF	TGTGCCAGCAGCGCCCGACTAGCTAGCACAGATACGCAGTATTTT
TRBV4-3	TRBD1	15	.	TRBJ2-5	CASSLGQGRGETQYF	TGCGCCAGCAGCCTAGGACAGGGAAGGGGAGAGACCCAGTACTTC
TRBV6-5	.	13	.	TRBJ2-3	CACRRYSTDTQYF	TGTGCCTGTAGGAGGTACAGCACAGATACGCAGTATTTT
TRBV6-5	.	14	.	TRBJ2-2	CSVGGYGNTGELFF	TGTTCCGTGGGCGGGTATGGGAACACCGGGGAGCTGTTTTTT